The sequence of this T cell receptor (beta chain) was determined in a study of blood T cell repertoires in COVID-19. Study context: The samples span acute and convalescent COVID-19 from the United States, Italy and Spain. PBMCs, B-cell-depleted T cells, or T cells were the source of the cDNA or gDNA that made up the material.

The ends lost 5 bases at V and 6 bases at J; junction bases unmatched: 3. The CDR3 loop spans 13 amino acids. The germline V gene encodes CDR1 MNHEY and CDR2 SVGAGI. In the source study's methods: It was from reference gene primer amplification that nucleated cell counts were estimated. Measured with immunoSEQ multiplex PCR; TCRdb has only the in-frame clones, and not every one. That table supplies the V and J calls and clone size; D and trimming were determined from the DNA. The sample records 140,000 to 150,000 clones, approximately 79% being singletons. The sequence derives from a man in his fifties or sixties with active or convalescent COVID-19. Sequencing used peripheral blood. V gene TRBV6-5 combines with J gene TRBJ2-2, with 7 bases fitting TRBD2. CDR3 in DNA: TGTGCCAGCAGTAGGACTAGGGCCGGGGAGCTGTTTTTT. This translates into CASSRTRAGELFF.